This T cell receptor beta chain stems from a study of cytomegalovirus exposure and HLA in healthy donors. Overall study: An early data release held some 85 million unique TCRs from HLA-typed donors.

Donors sampled were nominally healthy, though unrecorded immune exposures were likely. Study-wide findings and caveats: According to an earlier analysis, most TCR beta V segments yielded productive rearrangements about 90% or about 30% of the time. A later analysis reported that several of the most significant clusters appeared to be linked to common viral pathogens, among them Epstein-Barr virus.

V lost 5 bases and J lost 9, with 8 bases in between. Germline V gene lookup returns CDR1 LNHDA and CDR2 SQIVND (reference sequence). The CDR3 runs 11 residues. On this clone: Its target is unknown.

The PCR had 60 Vbeta and 13 Jbeta primers. Sequencing used immunoSEQ multiplex PCR; TCRdb keeps in-frame clones, though not all of them. In total, the table holds some 120,000 clones. The sequence was obtained from a woman aged 55-75 years in good health and CMV-seronegative. The sequenced sample was PBMCs. This chain links TRBV19 with TRBJ1-5; maybe TRBD1 (5 bases). CDR3 in amino acids: CASSDTGPQHF. CDR3 DNA sequence: TGTGCCAGTAGTGATACAGGGCCCCAGCATTTT.